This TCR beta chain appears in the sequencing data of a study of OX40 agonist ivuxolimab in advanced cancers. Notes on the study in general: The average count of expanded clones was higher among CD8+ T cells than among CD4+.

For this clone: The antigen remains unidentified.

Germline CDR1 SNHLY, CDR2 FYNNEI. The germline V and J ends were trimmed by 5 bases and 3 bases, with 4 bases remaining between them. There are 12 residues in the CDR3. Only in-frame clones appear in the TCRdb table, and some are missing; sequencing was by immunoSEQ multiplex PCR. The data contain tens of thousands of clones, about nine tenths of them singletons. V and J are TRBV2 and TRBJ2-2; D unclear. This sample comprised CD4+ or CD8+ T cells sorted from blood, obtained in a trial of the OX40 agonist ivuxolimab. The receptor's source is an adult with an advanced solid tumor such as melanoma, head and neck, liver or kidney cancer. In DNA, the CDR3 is TGTGCCAGCAGTCCGTACACCGGGGAGCTGTTTTTT. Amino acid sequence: CASSPYTGELFF.